This entry describes one T cell receptor (beta chain). In the same sample, other DNA sequences code for this CDR3. The source of the sample is a study of T cell responses to AZD1222 COVID-19 vaccine. This CDR3 region has 14 residues. The germline V gene has CDR1 LNHDA and CDR2 SQIVND (reference sequence). V was trimmed by 3 bases and J by 2 bases, leaving 11 bases between them. The table came from immunoSEQ multiplex PCR; TCRdb's copy has only in-frame clones and leaves some out. The sample has over 100,000 clones; 80% to 90% are singletons. The starting material was peripheral blood, obtained on day 0 of AZD1222 vaccination. The sequence was obtained from an adult in good health. The rearrangement uses TRBV19 and TRBJ2-7; D is possibly TRBD2 (6 bases). The CDR3 DNA reads as TGTGCCAGTAGTATTTTCGGGGGAACCTACGAGCAGTACTTC. It specifies CASSIFGGTYEQYF. Variable domain in full (rest from reference TRBV19 and TRBJ2-7): DGGITQSPKYLFRKEGQNVTLSCEQNLNHDAMYWYRQDPGQGLRLIYYSQIVNDFQKGDIAEGYSVSREKKESFPLTVTSAQKNPTAFYLCASSIFGGTYEQYFGPGTRLTVT.